These 21 T cell receptor beta chains were sequenced from one sample in a study of cytomegalovirus exposure and HLA in healthy donors. PCR involved 60 Vbeta and 13 Jbeta primers. The protocol was immunoSEQ multiplex PCR, while the TCRdb copy is restricted to in-frame clones and leaves out a portion. Of 150,000 to 200,000 clones listed, 65% to 70% are singletons. What was sequenced was PBMCs. Every receptor here comes from a young woman in good health and CMV-seropositive.

This chain connects TRBV19 to TRBJ1-5; TRBD1 aligns across 7 bases. Trimming cost V 5 bases and J 9 bases; bases outside gene matches: 7. Germline loops: CDR1 LNHDA, CDR2 SQIVND (reference sequence). The CDR3 runs to 13 residues. The CDR3 sequence is CASSSDRDRPQHF. The CDR3 bases are TGTGCCAGTAGTTCAGACAGGGACAGGCCCCAGCATTTT.

The chain links TRBV13 to TRBJ1-1, with 7 bases aligning to TRBD1. This CDR3 region has 14 residues. Germline V CDR1 and CDR2: PRHDT, FYEKMQ (reference sequence). Trimming at V came to 4 bases and at J to 5 bases, leaving 7 bases not matched to a gene. In DNA form, the CDR3 reads TGTGCCAGCAGCTCAACAGGGGATTTTACTGAAGCTTTCTTT. It codes for CASSSTGDFTEAFF.

The sample holds one count of this clone. The CDR3 DNA reads TGTGCCAGCAGCTTAGTAACGGGGGGCCCTTCGGACTATGGCTACACCTTC. Its protein is CASSLVTGGPSDYGYTF. The chain carries TRBV7-9 and TRBJ1-2, with TRBD1 as a possible D gene (6 bases). CDR1 SEHNR and CDR2 FQNEAQ come from the germline V gene (reference sequence). Trimming cost V 1 base and J 3 bases, with 18 bases left between them. The CDR3 has 17 residues.

V is TRBV27 and J is TRBJ2-1; 9 bases agree with TRBD2. Germline V lookup: CDR1 MNHEY, CDR2 SMNVEV (reference sequence). V shed 3 bases, J shed 4 bases, and the junction held 7 bases outside the gene matches. CDR3 size: 16 residues. CDR3 sequence (DNA): TGTGCCAGCAGTTTTGAACGGGCGGGAGGGTACAATGAGCAGTTCTTC. The encoded protein is CASSFERAGGYNEQFF.

This clone was found a few times. The chain is built from TRBV7-9 and TRBJ2-7; D is unresolved. Germline CDR1 SEHNR, CDR2 FQNEAQ (reference sequence). The CDR3 has 13 residues. With 2 bases removed from V and 0 bases from J, the gap between germline ends came to 5 bases. The CDR3 protein is CASSLYSSYEQYF. CDR3 nucleotide sequence: TGTGCCAGCAGCTTATACAGCTCCTACGAGCAGTACTTC.

The chain couples TRBV5-1 to TRBJ2-5; 11 nucleotides line up with TRBD1. V lost 4 bases and J lost 4; bases outside the gene matches: 6. Germline CDR1 is SGHRS and CDR2 is YFSETQ. The CDR3 is 15 residues long. DNA of the CDR3: TGCGCCAGCAGCCGGACAGGGGGCGCTTCAGAGACCCAGTACTTC. Amino acids: CASSRTGGASETQYF.

This clone was seen a handful of times. The CDR3 is CASSVEWGAYNEQFF. In nucleotides, the CDR3 is TGTGCCAGCAGTGTTGAGTGGGGGGCCTACAATGAGCAGTTCTTC. V is TRBV6-4 and J is TRBJ2-1; TRBD2 is a possible D gene (6 bases). The V gene's germline CDR1 is MRHNA and CDR2 SNTAGT. The CDR3 totals 15 residues. V lost 4 bases, J lost 2 bases, and 12 bases lay in between.

The chain employs TRBV4-3 and TRBJ2-7; 11 bases map to TRBD1. J lost 0 bases, V lost 2 bases, and 12 bases had no gene match. The CDR3 consists of 19 residues. Germline V gives CDR1 LGHNA, CDR2 YSLEER. CDR3: CASSQRLTPGQGVSYEQYF. CDR3 DNA: TGCGCCAGCAGCCAACGACTGACCCCGGGACAGGGGGTCTCCTACGAGCAGTACTTC.

The genes are TRBV5-4 and TRBJ1-4, with a weak D call TRBD1 (6 bases). Looked up from germline, CDR1 is SGHNT and CDR2 is YYREEE (reference sequence). CDR3 length: 15 amino acids. V lost 4 bases and J 8 bases, leaving 18 bases between the germline ends. For the CDR3, the DNA is TGTGCCAGCAGCACCGGGACATCTCGTCGGGAAAAACTGTTTTTT. Protein sequence: CASSTGTSRREKLFF.

The chain carries TRBV6-5 and TRBJ2-7; tentative D call: TRBD2 (6 bases). Germline-derived CDR1 and CDR2 are MNHEY and SVGAGI. Between the trimmed V and J ends, which lost 6 bases and 2 bases, there was a span of 11 bases. The CDR3 runs to 13 residues. The chain's CDR3 is CASRSRGTYEQYF. CDR3 sequence (DNA): TGTGCCAGCAGGAGCCGCGGGACCTACGAGCAGTACTTC.

This rearrangement joins TRBV28 to TRBJ1-2, with 8 bases matching TRBD1. This CDR3 region has 14 residues. CDR1 and CDR2 from the germline V gene are MDHEN and SYDVKM. Trimming at V came to 2 bases and at J to 7 bases, leaving 6 bases not matched to a gene. In DNA, the CDR3 is TGTGCCAGCAGTTTACTGGACAGGGCCGGTGGCTACACCTTC. This translates into CASSLLDRAGGYTF.

DNA of the CDR3: TGTGCCAGCAGTGAAGCGAGGGTATCTGAAGCTTTCTTT. Protein: CASSEARVSEAFF. V usage is TRBV2 and J usage is TRBJ1-1; D not resolved. CDR1 and CDR2 (germline): SNHLY, FYNNEI. The CDR3 extends over 13 amino acids. Trimming removed 0 bases from V and 6 bases from J, with 8 bases in between. Complete variable domain (other parts from reference TRBV2 and TRBJ1-1): EPEVTQTPSHQVTQMGQEVILRCVPISNHLYFYWYRQILGQKVEFLVSFYNNEISEKSEIFDDQFSVERPDGSNFTLKIRSTKLEDSAMYFCASSEARVSEAFFGQGTRLTVV.

This chain joins TRBV18 and TRBJ1-2, with D hard to call. Germline V gene lookup returns CDR1 KGHSH and CDR2 LQKENI. V lost 3 bases to trimming and J lost 12 bases, with 17 bases between them. CDR3 length: 13 residues. In DNA form, the CDR3 reads TGTGCCAGCTCACCTGACACGTTATCTGACCACACCTTC. Protein sequence: CASSPDTLSDHTF.

The chain uses TRBV18 and TRBJ1-1; TRBD1 agrees at 7 bases. In germline, CDR1 is KGHSH, CDR2 LQKENI. Losses at the gene ends were 3 bases for V and 3 bases for J; bases not matched to a gene: 4. This CDR3 has 14 amino acids. For the CDR3, the DNA is TGTGCCAGCTCACCTCGACAGGGCGACACTGAAGCTTTCTTT. This encodes CASSPRQGDTEAFF.

The genes are TRBV13 and TRBJ2-5; 7 bases map to TRBD2. This CDR3 has 16 residues. Germline trimming cut 2 bases from V and 3 bases from J; bases unmatched to any gene: 9. Germline CDR1 and CDR2: PRHDT and FYEKMQ (reference sequence). The chain's CDR3 is CASSLYRTRNEETQYF. In nucleotides, the CDR3 is TGTGCCAGCAGCTTATACAGGACTAGGAACGAAGAGACCCAGTACTTC.

In the case of this clone: Other DNA sequences in this specimen translate into the identical CDR3. The rearrangement links TRBV7-9 to TRBJ2-5; 9 bases are a match to TRBD1. After removal of 3 bases from V and 5 bases from J, the junction contained 4 bases not matched to a gene. The CDR3 is made up of 14 amino acids. CDR1 and CDR2 (germline): SEHNR, FQNEAQ (reference sequence). Here the CDR3 reads CASSLGQGEETQYF. In DNA, the CDR3 is TGTGCCAGCAGCTTGGGACAGGGCGAGGAGACCCAGTACTTC.

This chain joins TRBV19 and TRBJ2-2; 10 bases map to TRBD1. This CDR3 is built from 16 residues. Germline V gene lookup returns CDR1 LNHDA and CDR2 SQIVND (reference sequence). V was clipped by 5 bases and J by 4 bases; unmatched bases: 7. The CDR3 loop is CASSSTWTGGTGELFF. CDR3 DNA: TGTGCCAGTAGTTCGACGTGGACAGGGGGCACCGGGGAGCTGTTTTTT. Full variable domain (remainder filled in from reference TRBV19 and TRBJ2-2): DGGITQSPKYLFRKEGQNVTLSCEQNLNHDAMYWYRQDPGQGLRLIYYSQIVNDFQKGDIAEGYSVSREKKESFPLTVTSAQKNPTAFYLCASSSTWTGGTGELFFGEGSRLTVL.

This chain uses TRBV6-5 with TRBJ2-7; the D is unclear. Trimming stripped 0 bases from V and 6 bases from J, with 15 bases between. This CDR3 has 15 amino acids. The germline V gene encodes CDR1 MNHEY and CDR2 SVGAGI. The CDR3 nucleotides read TGTGCCAGCAGTTACTCGGGTCTCCAGACTTCCGAGCAGTACTTC. Its protein is CASSYSGLQTSEQYF.

The genes are TRBV9 and TRBJ2-7; tentative D call: TRBD1 (6 bases). The V end was cut by 2 bases, the J end by 3 bases, with 12 bases between. This CDR3 comprises 14 residues. Germline lookup yields CDR1 SGDLS and CDR2 YYNGEE. The CDR3 sequence: CASSVATGNYEQYF. The CDR3 bases are TGTGCCAGCAGCGTTGCTACAGGGAACTACGAGCAGTACTTC.

This clone was seen a handful of times. The chain joins TRBV7-2 to TRBJ2-5; D is perhaps TRBD2 (7 bases). CDR1 is SGHTA, CDR2 FQGNSA, per germline. The CDR3 runs to 17 residues. Trimming removed 3 bases at V and 5 bases at J, with 22 bases between. CDR3 nucleotides: TGTGCCAGCAGCTTGGGGGCAAAGTGGGGGGGCCCGGAGACCCAGTACTTC. It encodes CASSLGAKWGGPETQYF.

The chain employs TRBV7-2 and TRBJ2-6, with a tentative D call TRBD1 (6 bases). Germline loops: CDR1 SGHTA, CDR2 FQGNSA. Trimming took 0 bases from V and 4 from J, leaving 10 bases between them. CDR3 length equals 16 residues. The CDR3 protein is CASSLAQGSGANVLTF. The CDR3 DNA sequence: TGTGCCAGCAGCTTAGCGCAGGGGTCCGGGGCCAACGTCCTGACTTTC. The full variable domain, in which reference TRBV7-2 and TRBJ2-6 provide the parts outside the CDR3, is GAGVSQSPSNKVTEKGKDVELRCDPISGHTALYWYRQSLGQGLEFLIYFQGNSAPDKSGLPSDRFSAERTGGSVSTLTIQRTQQEDSAVYLCASSLAQGSGANVLTFGAGSRLTVL.